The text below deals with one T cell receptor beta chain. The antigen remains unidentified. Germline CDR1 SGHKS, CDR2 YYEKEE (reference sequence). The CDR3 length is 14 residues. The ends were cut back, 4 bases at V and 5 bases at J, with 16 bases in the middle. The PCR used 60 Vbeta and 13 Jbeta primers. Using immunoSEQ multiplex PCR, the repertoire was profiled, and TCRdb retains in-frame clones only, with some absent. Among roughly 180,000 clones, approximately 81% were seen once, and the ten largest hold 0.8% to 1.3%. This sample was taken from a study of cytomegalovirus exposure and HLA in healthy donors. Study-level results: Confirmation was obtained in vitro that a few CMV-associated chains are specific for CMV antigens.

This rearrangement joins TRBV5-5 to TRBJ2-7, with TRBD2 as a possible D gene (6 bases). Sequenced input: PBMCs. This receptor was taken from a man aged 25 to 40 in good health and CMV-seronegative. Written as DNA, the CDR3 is TGTGCCAGCAGCCGGGGGTGGGGACTTGACGAGCAGTACTTC. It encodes CASSRGWGLDEQYF.